The T cell receptor (beta chain) described here comes from a study of T cell repertoires in cytomegalovirus infection. As for the study in general: Public TCR beta signatures marked donors with CMV infection and the matching HLA.

With respect to this clonotype: Antigen: not known. Sequence at one end of the junction differs from germline and may be a read error.

TCRdb fed the reads into MiXCR, producing one record per CDR3 protein. This table has hundreds of thousands of distinct CDR3 sequences, approximately 34% appearing once. Study-level findings and limits: Cumulative public TCR beta family frequency identified CMV carriers with the relevant HLA. Ex vivo, HLA-C-restricted CMV-specific TCR beta clonotypes prevailed over the rest of the response.

This CDR3 contains 14 residues. Germline V gene data show CDR1 as KGHDR and CDR2 as SFDVKD. The sequencing sample was made of PBMCs. The chain combines TRBV24-1 with TRBJ1-2, with D uncertain. The origin of this receptor is a human donor in good health (CMV status not recorded). Some clones in this sample may be carry-over from other donors' samples. CDR3 protein: CATSYFRSPYGYTF. The DNA for the CDR3 is TGTGCCACCAGTTATTTTCGCAGCCCCTATGGCTACACCTTC.